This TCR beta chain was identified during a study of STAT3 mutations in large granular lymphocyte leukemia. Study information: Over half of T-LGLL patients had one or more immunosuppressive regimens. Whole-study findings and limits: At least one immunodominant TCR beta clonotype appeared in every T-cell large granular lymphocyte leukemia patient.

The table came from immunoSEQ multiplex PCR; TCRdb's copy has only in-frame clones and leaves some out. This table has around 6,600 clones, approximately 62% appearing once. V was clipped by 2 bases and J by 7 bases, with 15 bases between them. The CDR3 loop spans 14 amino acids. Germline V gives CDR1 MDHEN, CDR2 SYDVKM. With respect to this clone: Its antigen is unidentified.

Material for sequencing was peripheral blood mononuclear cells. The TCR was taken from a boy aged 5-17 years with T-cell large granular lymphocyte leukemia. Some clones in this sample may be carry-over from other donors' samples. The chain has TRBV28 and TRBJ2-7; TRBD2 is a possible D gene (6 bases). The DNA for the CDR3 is TGTGCCAGCAGTTTAATGGGGGACTGGCGGGAGCAGTACTTC. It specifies CASSLMGDWREQYF.